The clone carrying this TCR beta chain was counted only a few times. This sample is part of a study of spatial heterogeneity in lung cancer. TCRdb ran MiXCR on the 5' RACE reads and lists one entry per CDR3 protein. The sample has 60,000 to 85,000 distinct CDR3 sequences; nearly 9% are singletons. Time point denoted: blood at routine non-recurrence follow-up after resection. Unsorted samples of tumor, nontumor lung or frozen PBMC had their whole RNA sequenced. The CDR3 extends over 13 amino acids. Per germline, CDR1 SEHNR and CDR2 FQNEAQ (reference sequence). Trimming removed 3 bases from V and 4 bases from J, with 6 bases in between.

This sequence originates from a female donor with early-stage non-small cell lung cancer. The source material was PBMCs, sampled at follow-up. The chain links TRBV7-9 to TRBJ2-2; no reliable D call. The CDR3 nucleotides are TGTGCCAGCAGCTTGATTGTCACCGGGGAGCTGTTTTTT. Translation gives CASSLIVTGELFF. Full variable domain (outside the CDR3, taken from reference TRBV7-9 and TRBJ2-2): DTGVSQNPRHKITKRGQNVTFRCDPISEHNRLYWYRQTLGQGPEFLTYFQNEAQLEKSRLLSDRFSAERPKGSFSTLEIQRTEQGDSAMYLCASSLIVTGELFFGEGSRLTVL.